This T cell receptor (beta chain) came from a study of T cells after yellow fever vaccination. Findings of the study overall: Post-booster repertoires again held most primary-vaccination clones (about 96% CD4, roughly 90% CD8).

The CDR3 loop spans 14 amino acids. Per the germline V gene, CDR1 is SGHNT and CDR2 is YYREEE (reference sequence). The V end was cut by 0 bases, the J end by 6 bases, with 10 bases between. This clonotype appeared a few times. Antigen unknown. It was through 5'RACE template switching that TCR cDNA was made, with a universal primer site and UMIs added. A single record per CDR3 protein comes from TCRdb applying MiXCR to the 5' RACE reads. Seen here are some 350,000 distinct CDR3 sequences, roughly 6.1% observed once, and the top ten hold roughly 15%. The receptor's source is a man aged 25 to 40 who received the YFV17D yellow fever vaccine. The V call is TRBV5-4, the J call TRBJ2-4; no reliable D call. The sample here was PBMCs, taken 5 days after the yellow fever booster vaccination. The CDR3 is CASSLGASVNIQYF. CDR3 in DNA: TGTGCCAGCAGCTTGGGGGCCAGCGTAAACATTCAGTACTTC.